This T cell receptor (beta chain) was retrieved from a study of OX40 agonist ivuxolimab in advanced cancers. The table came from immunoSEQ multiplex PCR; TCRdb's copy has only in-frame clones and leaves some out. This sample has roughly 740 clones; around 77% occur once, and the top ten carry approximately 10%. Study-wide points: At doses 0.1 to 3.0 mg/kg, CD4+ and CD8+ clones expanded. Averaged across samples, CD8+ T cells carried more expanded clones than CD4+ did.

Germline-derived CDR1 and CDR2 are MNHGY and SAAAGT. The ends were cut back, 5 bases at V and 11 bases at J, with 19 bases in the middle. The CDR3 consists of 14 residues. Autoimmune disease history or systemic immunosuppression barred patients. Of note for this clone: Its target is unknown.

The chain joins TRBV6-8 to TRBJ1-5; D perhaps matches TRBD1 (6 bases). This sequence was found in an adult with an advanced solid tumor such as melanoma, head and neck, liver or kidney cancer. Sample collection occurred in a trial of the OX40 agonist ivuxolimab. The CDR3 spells CASSVNAGVGTQHF. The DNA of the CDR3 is TGTGCCAGCAGTGTAAACGCAGGGGTTGGGACCCAGCATTTT.